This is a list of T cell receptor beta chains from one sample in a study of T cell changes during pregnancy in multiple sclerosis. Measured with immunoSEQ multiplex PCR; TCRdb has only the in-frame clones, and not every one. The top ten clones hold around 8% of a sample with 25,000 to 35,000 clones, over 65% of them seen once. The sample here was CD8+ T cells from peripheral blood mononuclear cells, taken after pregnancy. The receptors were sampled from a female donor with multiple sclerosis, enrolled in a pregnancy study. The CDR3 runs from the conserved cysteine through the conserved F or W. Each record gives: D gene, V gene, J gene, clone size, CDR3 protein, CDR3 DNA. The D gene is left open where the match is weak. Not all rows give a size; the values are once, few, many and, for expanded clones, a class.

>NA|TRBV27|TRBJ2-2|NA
CASSFGTTNTGELFF
TGTGCCAGCAGTTTTGGGACAACGAACACCGGGGAGCTGTTTTTT
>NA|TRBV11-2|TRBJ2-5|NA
CASSPPSEETQYF
TGTGCCAGCAGCCCCCCCAGTGAAGAGACCCAGTACTTC
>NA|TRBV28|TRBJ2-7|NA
CASSFNVLISYEQYF
TGTGCCAGCAGTTTTAATGTTCTAATCTCCTACGAGCAGTACTTC
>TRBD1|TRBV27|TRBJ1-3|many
CASSALSSDRGAGNTIYF
TGTGCCAGCAGTGCCCTTTCATCCGACAGGGGCGCTGGAAACACCATATATTTT
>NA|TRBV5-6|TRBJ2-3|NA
CASSFSHRPIGDTQYF
TGTGCCAGCAGCTTCTCCCACAGGCCCATCGGGGATACGCAGTATTTT
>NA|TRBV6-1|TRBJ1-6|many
CATSYSQGNSPLHF
TGTGCCACCTCCTATTCTCAGGGTAATTCACCCCTCCACTTT
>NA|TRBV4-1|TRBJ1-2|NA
CASSQQGTIYGYTF
TGCGCCAGCAGCCAACAGGGCACTATCTATGGCTACACCTTC
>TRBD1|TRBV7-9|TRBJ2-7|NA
CASSSRQGAHEQYF
TGTGCCAGCAGCTCCAGGCAGGGGGCCCACGAGCAGTACTTC
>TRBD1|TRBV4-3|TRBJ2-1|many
CASSQDVAGGFNEQFF
TGCGCCAGCAGCCAAGATGTCGCAGGGGGCTTCAATGAGCAGTTCTTC
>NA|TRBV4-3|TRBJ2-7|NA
CASSQRGYSYEQYF
TGCGCCAGCAGCCAGAGGGGGTACTCCTACGAGCAGTACTTC
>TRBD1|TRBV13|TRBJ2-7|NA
CASSQFTGTGPDEQYF
TGTGCCAGCAGCCAATTTACCGGGACAGGGCCCGACGAGCAGTACTTC
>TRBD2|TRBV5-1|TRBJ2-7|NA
CASSLRLAGVLDEQYF
TGCGCCAGCAGCTTACGACTAGCGGGGGTTCTAGACGAGCAGTACTTC
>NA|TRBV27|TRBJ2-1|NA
CASSFLGEGGEQFF
TGTGCCAGCAGTTTCCTTGGGGAAGGGGGTGAGCAGTTCTTC
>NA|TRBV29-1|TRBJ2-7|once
CSVEGPGRGIGVGEQYF
TGCAGCGTTGAAGGCCCCGGACGGGGGATAGGGGTCGGCGAGCAGTACTTC
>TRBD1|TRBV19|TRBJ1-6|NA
CASRTGDYNSPLHF
TGTGCCAGTAGGACAGGGGATTATAATTCACCCCTCCACTTT
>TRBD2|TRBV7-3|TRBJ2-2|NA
CASSLVSGEGTGELFF
TGTGCCAGCAGCTTAGTTTCGGGGGAGGGGACCGGGGAGCTGTTTTTT
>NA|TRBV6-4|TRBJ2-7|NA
CASRTSEQYF
TGTGCCAGCAGGACTTCCGAGCAGTACTTC
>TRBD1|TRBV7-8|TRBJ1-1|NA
CASSFDSDRGHTEAFF
TGTGCCAGCAGCTTCGACTCGGACAGGGGCCACACTGAAGCTTTCTTT
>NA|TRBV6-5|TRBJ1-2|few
CASSYGGIYGYTF
TGTGCCAGCAGTTACGGGGGGATCTATGGCTACACCTTC
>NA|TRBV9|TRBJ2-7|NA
CASSVDSPYEQYF
TGTGCCAGCAGCGTTGACAGTCCCTACGAGCAGTACTTC
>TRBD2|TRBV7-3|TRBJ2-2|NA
CASSIAGGPGTGELFF
TGTGCCAGCAGTATAGCGGGGGGGCCGGGCACCGGGGAGCTGTTTTTT
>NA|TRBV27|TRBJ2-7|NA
CASSPTYRETYEQYF
TGTGCCAGCAGTCCCACCTACAGGGAAACGTACGAGCAGTACTTC
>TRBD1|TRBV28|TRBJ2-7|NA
CASSSRDSFYEQYF
TGTGCCAGCAGTTCCCGGGACAGTTTCTATGAGCAGTACTTC
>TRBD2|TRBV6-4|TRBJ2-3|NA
CASSAILAGADTQYF
TGTGCCAGCAGTGCCATCCTAGCGGGGGCAGATACGCAGTATTTT
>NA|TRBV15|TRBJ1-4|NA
CATSRDSGGETNEKLFF
TGTGCCACCAGCAGAGATTCGGGGGGGGAAACTAATGAAAAACTGTTTTTT
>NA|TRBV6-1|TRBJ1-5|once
CASTPGGGEPQHF
TGTGCCAGCACCCCTGGAGGCGGGGAGCCCCAGCATTTT
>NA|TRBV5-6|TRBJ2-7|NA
CASSLAPGYEQYF
TGTGCCAGCAGCTTGGCCCCAGGGTACGAGCAGTACTTC
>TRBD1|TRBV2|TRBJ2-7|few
CASGTEYGTGDRSNGDEQYF
TGTGCCAGCGGAACGGAATACGGGACAGGGGACCGTTCCAATGGGGACGAGCAGTACTTC
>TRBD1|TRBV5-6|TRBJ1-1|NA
CASSPRTGGSAFF
TGTGCCAGCAGCCCCCGGACAGGGGGTTCGGCTTTCTTT
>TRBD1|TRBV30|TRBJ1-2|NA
CAWSVGTGYGYTF
TGTGCCTGGAGTGTTGGGACAGGCTATGGCTACACCTTC
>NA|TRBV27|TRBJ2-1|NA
CASSLSTFKNEQFF
TGTGCCAGCAGTTTATCCACATTTAAGAATGAGCAGTTCTTC
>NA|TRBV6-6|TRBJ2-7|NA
CASSYSENTGKDEQYF
TGTGCCAGCAGTTACTCAGAAAACACAGGGAAGGACGAGCAGTACTTC
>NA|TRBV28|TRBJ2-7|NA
CASSPRAEGFSYEQYF
TGTGCCAGCAGCCCTCGGGCGGAGGGCTTCTCCTACGAGCAGTACTTC
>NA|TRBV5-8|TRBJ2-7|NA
CASSLGAGSSYEQYF
TGTGCCAGCAGCTTGGGAGCCGGGTCTTCCTACGAGCAGTACTTC
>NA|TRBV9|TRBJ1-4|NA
CASSVSANEKLFF
TGTGCCAGCAGCGTCTCAGCTAATGAAAAACTGTTTTTT
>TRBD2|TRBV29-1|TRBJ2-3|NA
CSVASGGFADTQYF
TGCAGCGTTGCTAGCGGGGGATTCGCAGATACGCAGTATTTT
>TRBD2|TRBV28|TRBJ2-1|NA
CASLDLAGLATTTYNEQFF
TGTGCCAGCCTGGATCTAGCGGGACTAGCGACTACCACCTACAATGAGCAGTTCTTC
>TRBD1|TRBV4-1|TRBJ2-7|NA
CASSLRGQGESSYEQYF
TGCGCCAGCAGCCTAAGGGGGCAGGGGGAGAGCTCCTACGAGCAGTACTTC
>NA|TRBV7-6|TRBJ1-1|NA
CASSLGGRQVTEAFF
TGTGCCAGCAGCTTAGGGGGGCGACAGGTTACTGAAGCTTTCTTT
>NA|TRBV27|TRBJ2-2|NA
CASSLSEGVWANTGELFF
TGTGCCAGCAGTTTATCGGAGGGTGTTTGGGCGAACACCGGGGAGCTGTTTTTT
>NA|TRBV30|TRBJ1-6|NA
CAWSPLWAGAYNSPLHF
TGTGCCTGGAGTCCCCTTTGGGCAGGCGCCTATAATTCACCCCTCCACTTT
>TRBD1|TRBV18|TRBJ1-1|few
CASSGGASTEAFF
TGTGCCAGTTCAGGGGGCGCGAGCACTGAAGCTTTCTTT
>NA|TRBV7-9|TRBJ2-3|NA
CASSLVPSGTGTDTQYF
TGTGCCAGCAGCTTAGTCCCATCGGGTACCGGCACAGATACGCAGTATTTT
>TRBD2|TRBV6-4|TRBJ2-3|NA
CASSRLAGAADTQYF
TGTGCCAGCAGCCGACTAGCGGGGGCTGCAGATACGCAGTATTTT
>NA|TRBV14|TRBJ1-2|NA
CASARGYYGYTF
TGTGCCAGCGCGAGAGGGTACTATGGCTACACCTTC
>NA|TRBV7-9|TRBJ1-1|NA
CASSLIRPGRGMTEAFF
TGTGCCAGCAGCTTAATTCGGCCAGGGAGGGGTATGACTGAAGCTTTCTTT
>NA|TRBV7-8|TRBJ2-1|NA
CASSFGPRAQEQFF
TGTGCCAGCAGCTTCGGGCCCAGGGCCCAGGAGCAGTTCTTC
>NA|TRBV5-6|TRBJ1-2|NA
CASSLAWGLSGYTF
TGTGCCAGCAGCTTGGCATGGGGGCTAAGTGGCTACACCTTC
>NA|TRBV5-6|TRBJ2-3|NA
CASTMLQGYPTDTQYF
TGTGCCAGCACCATGCTACAGGGTTACCCCACAGATACGCAGTATTTT
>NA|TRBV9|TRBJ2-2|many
CASSPGGAGTGELFF
TGTGCCAGCAGCCCTGGGGGGGCGGGCACCGGGGAGCTGTTTTTT
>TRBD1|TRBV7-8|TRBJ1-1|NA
CASSPGQGADTEAFF
TGTGCCAGCAGCCCGGGACAGGGGGCCGACACTGAAGCTTTCTTT
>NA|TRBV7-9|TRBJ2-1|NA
CASELATHGPYNEQFF
TGTGCCAGCGAATTAGCAACGCATGGTCCCTACAATGAGCAGTTCTTC
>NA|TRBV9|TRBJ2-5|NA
CASSGGRGQETQYF
TGTGCCAGCAGCGGTGGTAGGGGGCAAGAGACCCAGTACTTC